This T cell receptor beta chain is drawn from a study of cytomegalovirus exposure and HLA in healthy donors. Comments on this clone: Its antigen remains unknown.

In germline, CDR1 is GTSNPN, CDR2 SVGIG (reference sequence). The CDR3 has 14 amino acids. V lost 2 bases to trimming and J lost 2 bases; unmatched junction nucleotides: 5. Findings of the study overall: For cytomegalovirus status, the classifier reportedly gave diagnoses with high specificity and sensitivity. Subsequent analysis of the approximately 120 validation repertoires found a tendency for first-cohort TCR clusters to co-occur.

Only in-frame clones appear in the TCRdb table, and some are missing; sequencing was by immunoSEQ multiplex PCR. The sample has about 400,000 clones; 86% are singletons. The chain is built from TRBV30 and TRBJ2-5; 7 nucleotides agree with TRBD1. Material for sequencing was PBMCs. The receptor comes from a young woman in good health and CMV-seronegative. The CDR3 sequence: CAWSKGQQQETQYF. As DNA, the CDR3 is TGTGCCTGGAGTAAGGGACAGCAGCAAGAGACCCAGTACTTC.